This paragraph covers one T cell receptor beta chain sequence. What antigen it recognizes has not been identified. It has no much larger one-base neighbor in the sample; base qualities were not kept. Sequences MNHEY (CDR1) and SVGAGI (CDR2) are obtained from the germline V gene. V is clipped by 6 bases and J by 9 bases, and the sequence between their germline boundaries is 12 bases long. Taken from cysteine to phenylalanine, the CDR3 has 13 residues. Solely the CDR3 DNA is kept, with 39 bases framed from the first base. This sample is drawn from a study of cytomegalovirus exposure and HLA in healthy donors listed by TCRdb under 2017. Concerning the study at large: According to a later analysis, the 120 or so validation repertoires were produced on the same platform as the 700 or so repertoires of the first cohort. The study aimed to test whether signatures of past pathogen exposure could be identified by cataloging public T cell receptors. Along with the approximately 700-subject first cohort, a separate validation cohort of 120 different subjects was used. High-throughput TCR immunosequencing, statistical association of individual TCRs with disease status, and machine learning were combined to predict cytomegalovirus infection status. On the study overall, not on this receptor specifically: All 120 or so repertoires were used to score co-occurrence in the validation cohort in a later analysis, because that analysis had no HLA typing for the cohort. The classifier was reported to diagnose cytomegalovirus status with high specificity and sensitivity in both the original cohort and the validation cohort. A few of the identified cytomegalovirus-associated TCR beta chains were confirmed in vitro to be specific for cytomegalovirus antigens. The authors suggested that the approach could potentially be generalized to other disease states and immunological phenotypes. Across donors, most TCR sequences were observed very rarely, whereas some public TCRs were present in many individuals. In the study, 150 to 200 TCR beta chains were listed as associated with cytomegalovirus. Subsequent analysis determined that TCRs grouped into clusters in the first cohort also showed a tendency toward co-occurrence across the roughly 120 validation repertoires, and approximately 93% of cluster scores exceeded 0.

Separate from the roughly 650-subject first cohort, the validation cohort of over 90 subjects was the group to which the donors belonged. To prepare the library, the immunoSEQ multiplex PCR assay was applied. The authors' analysis ran thus. A statistical classification framework was built for diagnosing cytomegalovirus status from the catalog of TCR beta chain sequences. Not all clones reach the TCRdb copy of this immuneACCESS table, which keeps in-frame sequences only. Checked studies attribute under half of the gap to unresolved V genes and leave the rest unexplained. V and J calls plus clone size are reproduced from that table; the DNA served to infer D and trimming. The sample table lists 56,000 or so clones, about 92% of them with a count of one. Clones ranked in the top ten supply over 1.5% of the sample.

Recombination linked TRBV6-5 to TRBJ1-6; a tentative D match to TRBD1 spans 6 bases. The clonotype comes from a woman aged 18 to 35 in good health and CMV-seropositive. The sequenced sample consisted of PBMCs. The CDR3 in this case is CASRWTDTSPLHF. The sequenced DNA is TGTGCCAGCAGATGGACAGATACTTCACCCCTCCACTTT.